One sample yielded the 28 T cell receptor beta chains listed below, sequenced in a study of blood T cell repertoires in COVID-19. Profiled with immunoSEQ multiplex PCR; TCRdb holds only in-frame clones, not every one. The data show some 350,000 clones, with 85% to 90% seen just once and around 7% held by the top ten. The sequencing sample was made of peripheral blood. These receptors were obtained from a man younger than 35 with active or convalescent COVID-19.

This clone showed up just once. V usage is TRBV4-1 and J usage is TRBJ1-1; no reliable D call. The germline V gene encodes CDR1 MGHRA and CDR2 YSYEKL. Trimming shortened V by 2 bases and J by 3 bases, and 10 bases separated the two germline ends. The CDR3 is made up of 14 amino acids. The CDR3 loop reads CASSQPVGYTEAFF. Written as DNA, the CDR3 is TGCGCCAGCAGCCAACCGGTTGGTTACACTGAAGCTTTCTTT.

This rearrangement joins TRBV3-1 (or the pseudogene TRBV3-2) to TRBJ1-6, with D possibly being TRBD1 (6 bases). Trimming removed 4 bases from V and 10 bases from J, with 17 bases in between. The CDR3 runs 15 residues. Germline loops: CDR1 LGHDT, CDR2 YNNKEL (reference sequence). Here the CDR3 DNA reads TGTGCCAGCAGCCGAACAGGGTCGAGGAGCTCACCCCTCCACTTT. It translates to CASSRTGSRSSPLHF.

The chain recombines TRBV14 with TRBJ1-1; no reliable D call. Looked up from germline, CDR1 is SGHDN and CDR2 is FVKESK. The CDR3 covers 15 residues. The germline V and J ends were trimmed by 4 bases and 1 base, with 13 bases remaining between them. This CDR3 reads CASSPHVSSNTEAFF. In nucleotides, the CDR3 is TGTGCCAGCAGCCCACACGTATCCTCGAACACTGAAGCTTTCTTT. Drawing the rest from reference TRBV14 and TRBJ1-1, the complete variable domain is EAGVTQFPSHSVIEKGQTVTLRCDPISGHDNLYWYRRVMGKEIKFLLHFVKESKQDESGMPNNRFLAERTGGTYSTLKVQPAELEDSGVYFCASSPHVSSNTEAFFGQGTRLTVV.

The chain has TRBV3-1 (or the pseudogene TRBV3-2) and TRBJ2-7; 11 nucleotides line up with TRBD2. The germline gives CDR1 LGHDT, CDR2 YNNKEL (reference sequence). The trim removed 4 bases at V and 2 bases at J, leaving 19 bases unmatched. The CDR3 has 20 residues. CDR3 region: CASSLQLGTSGPVRTYEQYF. The CDR3 nucleotides are TGTGCCAGCAGCCTACAATTAGGGACTAGCGGTCCCGTACGTACCTACGAGCAGTACTTC.

V usage is TRBV2 and J usage is TRBJ1-2; D perhaps matches TRBD1 (5 bases). Germline CDR1 is SNHLY and CDR2 is FYNNEI. The CDR3 runs 12 residues. V shed 10 bases and J shed 8 bases, with 17 bases lying between them. The CDR3 nucleotides are TGTGCCATTAAAGGAGACAGAGGAGGCTACACCTTC. Its protein product is CAIKGDRGGYTF.

This clone was found a few times. This chain joins TRBV5-6 and TRBJ1-5; a weak D match, TRBD1 (6 bases). CDR3 length: 14 amino acids. CDR1 and CDR2 (germline): SGHDT, YYEEEE. With 0 bases removed from V and 6 bases from J, the gap between germline ends came to 10 bases. Written as DNA, the CDR3 is TGTGCCAGCAGCTTGGGACAGGACGGTCAGCCCCAGCATTTT. Translation gives CASSLGQDGQPQHF.

The chain combines TRBV15 with TRBJ1-5; TRBD1 is a possible D gene (5 bases). Trimming took 3 bases from V and 1 from J, leaving 10 bases between them. CDR1 and CDR2 from the germline V gene are LNHNV and YYDKDF (reference sequence). The CDR3 is 15 residues long. The CDR3 reads CATSSRAASNQPQHF. The CDR3 DNA is TGTGCCACCAGCAGCAGGGCGGCCAGCAATCAGCCCCAGCATTTT.

CDR3 in amino acids: CASSLAQTRGEQYF. CDR3 DNA sequence: TGTGCCAGCAGCTTAGCCCAGACTAGAGGCGAGCAGTACTTC. The chain links TRBV7-2 to TRBJ2-7, with D possibly being TRBD2 (6 bases). From germline, CDR1 is SGHTA and CDR2 FQGNSA. V was pared by 0 bases and J by 6 bases, with 12 bases between. The CDR3 runs to 14 residues.

The table lists this clone with many counts. The chain couples TRBV29-1 to TRBJ1-1; D is ambiguous. V lost 7 bases to trimming and J lost 1 base, with 4 bases between them. Germline-derived CDR1 and CDR2 are SQVTM and ANQGSEA. The CDR3 spans 10 residues. CDR3 nucleotide sequence: TGCAGCGGACAGAACACTGAAGCTTTCTTT. Translated: CSGQNTEAFF.

The rearrangement uses TRBV3-1 (or the pseudogene TRBV3-2) and TRBJ2-3; TRBD1 might be the D (5 bases). Germline values: CDR1 LGHDT, CDR2 YNNKEL (reference sequence). The CDR3 length is 14 residues. V lost 3 bases and J lost 2, with 9 bases in between. The DNA of the CDR3 is TGTGCCAGCAGCCAGGGGCGGTACACAGATACGCAGTATTTT. Translation gives CASSQGRYTDTQYF.

This clone came up once. V is TRBV19 and J is TRBJ2-3; 10 bases are shared with TRBD1. The CDR3 is made up of 16 amino acids. Germline trimming cut 3 bases from V and 5 bases from J; bases unmatched to any gene: 8. Germline CDR1 and CDR2: LNHDA and SQIVND (reference sequence). As DNA, the CDR3 is TGTGCCAGTAGTATGCGAGGACAGGGGGTAGTAGATACGCAGTATTTT. This sequence encodes CASSMRGQGVVDTQYF.

This chain connects TRBV7-9 to TRBJ2-1, with 8 bases lining up with TRBD1. Unmatched junction bases numbered 8, after V lost 5 bases and J lost 5 bases. Germline V gene sequence: CDR1 SEHNR, CDR2 FQNEAQ (reference sequence). The CDR3 has 15 amino acids. CDR3 residues: CASSPPGQENNEQFF. CDR3 bases: TGTGCCAGCAGCCCGCCGGGACAGGAGAACAATGAGCAGTTCTTC.

This rearrangement joins TRBV6-5 to TRBJ1-5, with TRBD1 matching 9 bases. V lost 6 bases, J lost 6 bases, and 9 bases stayed unmatched. CDR1 and CDR2 (germline): MNHEY, SVGAGI. The CDR3 runs 15 residues. The chain's CDR3 is CASSPDRGSGQPQHF. Written as DNA, the CDR3 is TGTGCCAGCAGCCCGGACAGGGGATCAGGTCAGCCCCAGCATTTT.

CDR3 sequence reads: CASSLGQGAGYGYTF. The DNA for the CDR3 is TGTGCCAGCAGTTTGGGACAGGGGGCTGGCTATGGCTACACCTTC. The J gene is TRBJ1-2, the V gene TRBV28, with TRBD1 matching 12 bases. In germline, CDR1 is MDHEN, CDR2 SYDVKM. This CDR3 has 15 amino acids. The ends lost 3 bases at V and 4 bases at J; junction bases unmatched: 3.

V gene TRBV5-1 combines with J gene TRBJ2-3; possibly TRBD2 for D (6 bases). In germline, CDR1 is SGHRS, CDR2 YFSETQ. The V gene lost 0 bases and the J gene lost 2 bases, with 7 bases spanning the gap. CDR3 size: 14 residues. The CDR3 loop reads CASSLGEVTDTQYF. CDR3 sequence (DNA): TGCGCCAGCAGCTTGGGGGAGGTCACAGATACGCAGTATTTT. Full variable domain (outside the CDR3, taken from reference TRBV5-1 and TRBJ2-3): KAGVTQTPRYLIKTRGQQVTLSCSPISGHRSVSWYQQTPGQGLQFLFEYFSETQRNKGNFPGRFSGRQFSNSRSEMNVSTLELGDSALYLCASSLGEVTDTQYFGPGTRLTVL.

This sequence joins TRBV15 and TRBJ1-6; 9 bases match TRBD1. The CDR3 runs to 15 residues. The ends lost 5 bases at V and 9 bases at J; junction bases unmatched: 8. Germline V lookup: CDR1 LNHNV, CDR2 YYDKDF (reference sequence). The CDR3 DNA reads as TGTGCCACCAGCCCACGGGACAGGGATTTTTCACCCCTCCACTTT. This gives the protein CATSPRDRDFSPLHF.

The chain is built from TRBV4-3 and TRBJ2-2, with D possibly TRBD1 on 5 matching bases. Germline V gives CDR1 LGHNA, CDR2 YSLEER. This CDR3 contains 16 residues. Trimming removed 5 bases from V and 1 base from J, with 14 bases in between. In nucleotides, the CDR3 is TGCGCCAGCAGCAAGGGCAGGGTCGAGAACACCGGGGAGCTGTTTTTT. As protein: CASSKGRVENTGELFF.

The gene calls are TRBV7-2 and TRBJ2-7, with 9 bases lining up with TRBD2. J was trimmed by 5 bases and V by 3 bases; bases with no gene match: 2. Per the germline V gene, CDR1 is SGHTA and CDR2 is FQGNSA. CDR3 length equals 13 residues. CDR3 DNA sequence: TGTGCCAGCAGCTTTGCTAGCGGGAACGAGCAGTACTTC. This translates into CASSFASGNEQYF.

CDR3 sequence (DNA): TGTGCCAGCAGCTTAGGCGGGGGAAAAGAGACCCAGTACTTC. As protein: CASSLGGGKETQYF. The rearrangement joins TRBV7-3 to TRBJ2-5, with TRBD2 matching 7 bases. Per germline, CDR1 SGHTA and CDR2 FQGTGA. CDR3 length equals 14 residues. The V segment lost 2 bases and the J segment 3 bases; nucleotides outside the gene matches: 3.

The CDR3: CASSPGQQNTEAFF. As DNA, the CDR3 is TGTGCCAGCTCACCGGGACAGCAGAACACTGAAGCTTTCTTT. The chain is built from TRBV18 and TRBJ1-1, with TRBD1 matching 7 bases. Germline V CDR1 and CDR2: KGHSH, LQKENI. With V trimmed by 3 bases and J by 1 base, 2 bases remained unmatched. The CDR3 extends over 14 amino acids.

The chain uses TRBV11-3 and TRBJ2-5; D unclear. Germline values: CDR1 SGHNT, CDR2 YENEEA. The CDR3 runs 13 residues. The germline V and J ends were trimmed by 6 bases and 5 bases, with 13 bases remaining between them. The CDR3 nucleotides are TGTGCCAGCAGTCGAGTGAGGTCCGAGACCCAGTACTTC. Protein product: CASSRVRSETQYF. Using reference TRBV11-3 and TRBJ2-5 for the parts outside the CDR3, the full variable domain is EAGVVQSPRYKIIEKKQPVAFWCNPISGHNTLYWYLQNLGQGPELLIRYENEEAVDDSQLPKDRFSAERLKGVDSTLKIQPAELGDSAVYLCASSRVRSETQYFGPGTRLLVL.

The chain combines TRBV6-5 with TRBJ2-2; TRBD1 might be the D (5 bases). V lost 6 bases and J 0 bases, leaving 11 bases between the germline ends. There are 15 residues in the CDR3. Germline V gene sequence: CDR1 MNHEY, CDR2 SVGAGI. CDR3 in amino acids: CASRLRQTNTGELFF. CDR3 in DNA: TGTGCCAGCAGACTGCGACAGACGAACACCGGGGAGCTGTTTTTT.

This chain joins TRBV7-2 and TRBJ2-7; TRBD2 matches 13 bases. The V and J ends lost 2 bases and 4 bases, in that order; junction bases with no gene match: 5. The length of the CDR3 is 16 residues. The germline V gene encodes CDR1 SGHTA and CDR2 FQGNSA. The CDR3 DNA reads TGTGCCAGCAGCTTAAGGACTAGCGGGAGTTTTTACGAGCAGTACTTC. Protein product: CASSLRTSGSFYEQYF.

This clone appeared once. V is TRBV19 and J is TRBJ1-2; D ambiguous. The length of the CDR3 is 14 residues. Trimming stripped 2 bases from V and 2 bases from J, with 9 bases between. In germline, CDR1 is LNHDA, CDR2 SQIVND (reference sequence). CDR3 nucleotides: TGTGCCAGTAGTATAATGGCGGCCAACTATGGCTACACCTTC. Its translation: CASSIMAANYGYTF. Full variable domain (remainder filled in from reference TRBV19 and TRBJ1-2): DGGITQSPKYLFRKEGQNVTLSCEQNLNHDAMYWYRQDPGQGLRLIYYSQIVNDFQKGDIAEGYSVSREKKESFPLTVTSAQKNPTAFYLCASSIMAANYGYTFGSGTRLTVV.

The chain recombines TRBV6-5 with TRBJ2-1, with TRBD1 matching 10 bases. Germline CDR1 is MNHEY and CDR2 is SVGAGI. The CDR3 covers 15 residues. The ends lost 6 bases at V and 6 bases at J; junction bases unmatched: 8. The CDR3, as DNA: TGTGCCAGCAGGGTCGACAGGGGGCCTATCAATGAGCAGTTCTTC. Its translation: CASRVDRGPINEQFF.

The V and J genes are TRBV7-8 and TRBJ1-5; unclear D gene. Trimming stripped 3 bases from V and 0 bases from J, with 9 bases between. There are 15 residues in the CDR3. Germline CDR1 and CDR2: SGHVS and FQNEAQ. The CDR3 nucleotides read TGTGCCAGCAGCTTTCGAGAAAATAGCAATCAGCCCCAGCATTTT. It specifies CASSFRENSNQPQHF.

This chain connects TRBV7-2 to TRBJ2-5; the D is unclear. The CDR3 totals 14 residues. The germline gives CDR1 SGHTA, CDR2 FQGNSA. V was trimmed by 4 bases and J by 0 bases, leaving 9 bases between them. The CDR3 loop is CASSSRRYQETQYF. The CDR3, as DNA: TGTGCCAGCAGCTCTCGCAGGTACCAAGAGACCCAGTACTTC. Combining the CDR3 with reference TRBV7-2 and TRBJ2-5 gives the whole variable domain GAGVSQSPSNKVTEKGKDVELRCDPISGHTALYWYRQSLGQGLEFLIYFQGNSAPDKSGLPSDRFSAERTGGSVSTLTIQRTQQEDSAVYLCASSSRRYQETQYFGPGTRLLVL.

The J gene is TRBJ1-5, the V gene TRBV6-5, with a tentative D call TRBD1 (6 bases). Germline V gene data show CDR1 as MNHEY and CDR2 as SVGAGI. V shed 2 bases and J shed 7 bases, with 18 bases lying between them. The CDR3 has 16 amino acids. This CDR3 is CASSYAVSRGAQPQHF. CDR3 DNA sequence: TGTGCCAGCAGTTACGCCGTGAGTCGGGGGGCCCAGCCCCAGCATTTT.